The 19 T cell receptor beta chains presented below share a single source sample, sequenced in a study of cytomegalovirus exposure and HLA in healthy donors. The PCR employed 60 Vbeta primers together with 13 Jbeta primers. Sequencing was performed with immunoSEQ multiplex PCR; in TCRdb, only in-frame clones are kept and a portion is missing. The sample lists around 170,000 clones; roughly 80% were seen once. The sequenced material came from PBMCs. The receptors come from a man aged 40-49 years in good health and CMV-seropositive.

This clone was recorded only once. V is TRBV6-1 and J is TRBJ2-7, with D possibly matching TRBD2 (5 bases). Trimming removed 0 bases from V and 1 base from J, with 16 bases in between. Germline CDR1 MNHNS, CDR2 SASEGT. The CDR3 is 17 amino acids. The CDR3 nucleotides are TGTGCCAGCAGTGAAGCCGAGCTCCGAGGGCTTTCCTACGAGCAGTACTTC. Residues: CASSEAELRGLSYEQYF.

V and J are TRBV7-2 and TRBJ2-7, with unresolved D. The CDR3 is 14 residues long. Deletions cut 3 bases from V and 1 base from J, with 10 bases between. Germline V gene data show CDR1 as SGHTA and CDR2 as FQGNSA. The CDR3 DNA follows: TGTGCCAGCAGCTTCCCGACTGAATCCTACGAGCAGTACTTC. Its protein is CASSFPTESYEQYF. The whole variable domain, remainder taken from reference TRBV7-2 and TRBJ2-7, is GAGVSQSPSNKVTEKGKDVELRCDPISGHTALYWYRQSLGQGLEFLIYFQGNSAPDKSGLPSDRFSAERTGGSVSTLTIQRTQQEDSAVYLCASSFPTESYEQYFGPGTRLTVT.

This chain's CDR3 is CASSPGTGVNQPQHF. CDR3 nucleotide sequence: TGTGCCAGCAGCCCCGGGACAGGTGTTAATCAGCCCCAGCATTTT. The chain carries TRBV7-9 and TRBJ1-5; 8 bases line up with TRBD1. The V and J ends lost 5 bases and 4 bases, in that order; junction bases with no gene match: 7. The CDR3 has 15 amino acids. Germline V gene data show CDR1 as SEHNR and CDR2 as FQNEAQ (reference sequence).

The gene calls are TRBV2 and TRBJ1-4, with D possibly TRBD1 on 5 matching bases. Trimming removed 0 bases from V and 8 bases from J, with 19 bases in between. The CDR3 runs to 17 residues. Germline V lookup: CDR1 SNHLY, CDR2 FYNNEI. The CDR3: CASSEAPSVRAGEKLFF. DNA of the CDR3: TGTGCCAGCAGTGAAGCGCCCAGCGTCAGGGCGGGGGAAAAACTGTTTTTT.

This sequence joins TRBV4-1 and TRBJ1-2; 10 bases line up with TRBD1. CDR3 length: 18 amino acids. Germline V gives CDR1 MGHRA, CDR2 YSYEKL. V lost 2 bases, J lost 7 bases, and 16 bases stayed unmatched. The CDR3 sequence is CASSQTTGTGALLGGYTF. In DNA form, the CDR3 reads TGCGCCAGCAGCCAAACTACCGGGACAGGGGCATTACTGGGTGGCTACACCTTC.

As regards this clone: This specimen includes other DNA sequences encoding the same CDR3. The chain couples TRBV6-1 to TRBJ1-5; D uncertain. This CDR3 region has 13 residues. Per the germline V gene, CDR1 is MNHNS and CDR2 is SASEGT. The V end lost 4 bases, the J end lost 2 bases, and 6 bases lay between the germline ends. This CDR3 reads CASSVQGNQPQHF. CDR3 DNA: TGTGCCAGCAGTGTTCAGGGCAATCAGCCCCAGCATTTT.

This CDR3 is CASSHEYGGFYEQYF. The CDR3 region has the DNA TGTGCCAGCAGCCACGAGTACGGGGGTTTCTACGAGCAGTACTTC. The chain is built from TRBV14 and TRBJ2-7, with TRBD2 as a possible D gene (6 bases). Germline CDR1 and CDR2: SGHDN and FVKESK. Trimming took 3 bases from V and 3 from J, leaving 15 bases between them. This CDR3 contains 15 residues.

V gene TRBV5-4 combines with J gene TRBJ2-7; 8 bases fit TRBD2. CDR1 and CDR2 from the germline V gene are SGHNT and YYREEE (reference sequence). V shed 2 bases, J shed 1 base, and the junction held 5 bases outside the gene matches. This CDR3 region has 15 residues. The CDR3 spells CASSFVPGGSYEQYF. In DNA form, the CDR3 reads TGTGCCAGCAGCTTCGTACCGGGGGGGTCCTACGAGCAGTACTTC.

This clone was found once. Other DNA sequences of this sample code for an identical CDR3. The chain has TRBV19 and TRBJ1-1, with a tentative D call TRBD1 (5 bases). Between the trimmed V and J ends, which lost 3 bases and 1 base, there was a span of 9 bases. Per germline, CDR1 LNHDA and CDR2 SQIVND (reference sequence). The CDR3 is made up of 14 amino acids. CDR3 sequence reads: CASSIGGGNTEAFF. CDR3 DNA sequence: TGTGCCAGTAGTATTGGGGGGGGGAACACTGAAGCTTTCTTT.

The chain carries TRBV6-6 and TRBJ2-1, with 7 bases that match TRBD1. The CDR3 sequence is 15 residues long. The J segment lost 9 bases and the V segment lost 6 bases, leaving 14 bases of the junction unmatched. CDR1 is MNHNY, CDR2 SVGAGI, per germline (reference sequence). The CDR3 DNA reads TGTGCCAGCAGCCCCCACAGGGGTCGGGTTGGTGAGCAGTTCTTC. Its translation: CASSPHRGRVGEQFF.

V is TRBV2 and J is TRBJ1-5; TRBD1 matches 7 bases. The CDR3 runs 13 residues. Trimming removed 5 bases from V and 4 bases from J; junction bases left unmatched: 2. Looked up from germline, CDR1 is SNHLY and CDR2 is FYNNEI. The CDR3 nucleotides are TGTGCCAGCAGTTTGACAGGGAATCAGCCCCAGCATTTT. Encoded protein: CASSLTGNQPQHF.

About this clone: Distinct nucleotide sequences in the sample also encode this CDR3. The chain is built from TRBV5-6 and TRBJ2-7, with D hard to call. This CDR3 has 12 residues. V shed 1 base and J shed 3 bases, with 5 bases lying between them. Per the germline V gene, CDR1 is SGHDT and CDR2 is YYEEEE. CDR3 region: CASSLSGYEQYF. The DNA for the CDR3 is TGTGCCAGCAGCTTGTCAGGCTACGAGCAGTACTTC.

The chain carries TRBV4-1 and TRBJ2-2; 8 nucleotides line up with TRBD2. The CDR3 spans 16 residues. Germline V gene data show CDR1 as MGHRA and CDR2 as YSYEKL. J lost 3 bases, V lost 0 bases, and 3 bases had no gene match. This chain's CDR3 is CASSQERGADTGELFF. Written as DNA, the CDR3 is TGCGCCAGCAGCCAAGAGCGGGGGGCGGACACCGGGGAGCTGTTTTTT.

The chain carries TRBV2 and TRBJ2-4; 16 bases match TRBD2. Germline trimming cut 4 bases from V and 4 bases from J; bases unmatched to any gene: 4. CDR3 length: 17 residues. Per germline, CDR1 SNHLY and CDR2 FYNNEI. CDR3 region: CASSAGTSGGVKNIQYF. CDR3 in DNA: TGTGCCAGCAGTGCAGGGACTAGCGGGGGGGTAAAAAACATTCAGTACTTC.

This clone was seen just once. The genes are TRBV30 and TRBJ2-2; no clear D gene. V lost 1 base and J 7 bases, leaving 13 bases between the germline ends. CDR1 is GTSNPN and CDR2 is SVGIG in the germline V gene (reference sequence). The CDR3 is made up of 14 amino acids. The CDR3 is CAWSGRSWIGELFF. The CDR3 DNA follows: TGTGCCTGGAGTGGAAGGAGTTGGATCGGGGAGCTGTTTTTT.

The chain uses TRBV4-3 and TRBJ2-7; a weak D match, TRBD2 (5 bases). This CDR3 comprises 16 residues. Trimming cost V 0 bases and J 0 bases, with 12 bases left between them. Per the germline V gene, CDR1 is LGHNA and CDR2 is YSLEER. Here the CDR3 DNA reads TGCGCCAGCAGCCAAGATATTCGTGGACTCTCCTACGAGCAGTACTTC. This gives the protein CASSQDIRGLSYEQYF.

This chain joins TRBV4-1 and TRBJ2-2; 7 bases map to TRBD1. The CDR3 loop spans 16 amino acids. V was clipped by 3 bases and J by 3 bases; unmatched bases: 7. Per germline, CDR1 MGHRA and CDR2 YSYEKL. The CDR3 reads CASSQGQIFYTGELFF. The CDR3 DNA reads TGCGCCAGCAGCCAGGGACAGATTTTTTACACCGGGGAGCTGTTTTTT.

V and J are TRBV29-1 and TRBJ1-2, with TRBD1 matching over 8 bases. Trimming removed 4 bases from V and 0 bases from J; junction bases left unmatched: 4. Germline CDR1 reads SQVTM; CDR2 reads ANQGSEA. CDR3 length: 14 residues. This chain's CDR3 is CSVGTGRSNYGYTF. Here the CDR3 DNA reads TGCAGCGTTGGGACAGGGCGTTCTAACTATGGCTACACCTTC.

This clone was recorded only once. The V and J genes are TRBV27 and TRBJ1-6; 7 nucleotides align to TRBD1. V lost 5 bases, J lost 7 bases, and 5 bases stayed unmatched. The germline V gene encodes CDR1 MNHEY and CDR2 SMNVEV (reference sequence). The CDR3 loop spans 14 amino acids. The CDR3 protein is CASSTGTANSPLHF. The DNA for the CDR3 is TGTGCCAGCAGTACAGGGACAGCAAATTCACCCCTCCACTTT.